This TCR beta chain was identified in a study of CXCR3-negative and CXCR3-positive naive CD8 T cells. Study observations and caveats: Both naive subsets showed comparably high diversity, and memory CD8+ cells showed much lower diversity.

Details on this clonotype: The target antigen is unknown.

Germline V gene data show CDR1 as MNHNS and CDR2 as SASEGT. CDR3 length: 15 residues. Through 5' RACE with UMI labels, the TRB cDNA libraries were prepared. TCRdb reprocessed the 5' RACE reads and keeps a single row for each CDR3 protein, giving no DNA. The sample's table shows 70,000 to 95,000 distinct CDR3 sequences. V is TRBV6-1 and J is TRBJ2-1; TCRdb names TRBD2, which stays unverified in the absence of DNA. Material: naive CXCR3- CD8+ T cells from blood. Subset specified: CD45RO-CCR7+CD27+CD95- naive CD8+ T cells lacking CXCR3 (TNR3-). The source of this sequence is a human donor in good health. Some clones in this sample may be carry-over from other donors' samples. Here the CDR3 reads CASSESSGTTNEQFF.